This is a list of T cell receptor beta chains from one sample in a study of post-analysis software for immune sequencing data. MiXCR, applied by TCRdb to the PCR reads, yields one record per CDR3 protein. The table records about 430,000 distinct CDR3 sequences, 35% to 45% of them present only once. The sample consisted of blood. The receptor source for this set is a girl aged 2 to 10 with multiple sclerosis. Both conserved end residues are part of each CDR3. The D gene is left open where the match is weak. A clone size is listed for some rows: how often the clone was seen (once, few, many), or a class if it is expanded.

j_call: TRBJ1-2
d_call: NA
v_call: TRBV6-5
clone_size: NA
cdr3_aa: CASRPTGTGNYGYTF
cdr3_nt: TGTGCCAGCAGACCTACCGGGACTGGCAACTATGGCTACACCTTC

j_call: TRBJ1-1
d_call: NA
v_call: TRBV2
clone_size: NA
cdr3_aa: CASTGRKNTEAFF
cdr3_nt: TGTGCCAGCACGGGACGCAAGAACACTGAAGCTTTCTTT

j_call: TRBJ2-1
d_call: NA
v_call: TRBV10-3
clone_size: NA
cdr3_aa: CAISESGGWSYNEQFF
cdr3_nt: TGTGCCATCAGTGAGTCAGGGGGTTGGAGTTACAATGAGCAGTTCTTC

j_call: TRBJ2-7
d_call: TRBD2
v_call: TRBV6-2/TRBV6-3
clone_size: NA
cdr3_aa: CASSSPGLAGGTYEQYF
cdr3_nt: TGTGCCAGCAGTTCGCCAGGCTTGGCGGGAGGTACCTACGAGCAGTACTTC

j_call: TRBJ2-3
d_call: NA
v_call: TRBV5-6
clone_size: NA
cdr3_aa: CASADGTGDTQYF
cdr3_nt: TGTGCCAGCGCGGACGGAACGGGGGATACGCAGTATTTT

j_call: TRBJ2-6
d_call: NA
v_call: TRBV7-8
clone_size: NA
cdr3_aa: CASSWKRTAGANVLTF
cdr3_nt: TGTGCCAGCAGCTGGAAACGGACAGCTGGGGCCAACGTCCTGACTTTC

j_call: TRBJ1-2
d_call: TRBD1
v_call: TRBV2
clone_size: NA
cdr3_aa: CAPKTGAYGYTF
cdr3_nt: TGTGCCCCAAAGACAGGGGCCTATGGCTACACCTTC

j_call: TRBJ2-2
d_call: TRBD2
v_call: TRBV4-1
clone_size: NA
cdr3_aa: CASSSRLAGGTGELFF
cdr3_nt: TGCGCCAGCAGCTCAAGACTAGCGGGCGGCACCGGGGAGCTGTTTTTT

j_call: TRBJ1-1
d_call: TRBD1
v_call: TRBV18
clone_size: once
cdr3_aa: CASSAGQMNTEAFF
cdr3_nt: TGTGCCAGCTCGGCGGGACAGATGAACACTGAAGCTTTCTTT

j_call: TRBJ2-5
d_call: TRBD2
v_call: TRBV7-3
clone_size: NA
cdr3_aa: CASSPGLAGPLNEQYF
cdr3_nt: TGTGCCAGCAGTCCGGGACTAGCGGGACCCCTCAATGAGCAGTACTTC

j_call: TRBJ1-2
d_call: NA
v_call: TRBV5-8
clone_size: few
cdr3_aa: CASSFDGPYGYTF
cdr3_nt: TGTGCCAGCAGCTTTGACGGCCCCTATGGCTACACCTTC

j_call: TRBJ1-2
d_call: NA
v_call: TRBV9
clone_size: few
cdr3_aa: CASSVGGDTNYGYTF
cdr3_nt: TGTGCCAGCAGCGTGGGGGGCGATACTAACTATGGCTACACCTTC

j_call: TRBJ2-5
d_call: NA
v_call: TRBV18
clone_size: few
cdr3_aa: CAGSPQSKETQYF
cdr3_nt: TGTGCCGGCTCACCACAATCCAAAGAGACCCAGTACTTC

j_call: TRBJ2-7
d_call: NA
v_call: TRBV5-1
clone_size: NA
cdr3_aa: CASSLAGWLDEQYF
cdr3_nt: TGCGCCAGCAGCTTGGCCGGTTGGCTGGATGAGCAGTACTTC

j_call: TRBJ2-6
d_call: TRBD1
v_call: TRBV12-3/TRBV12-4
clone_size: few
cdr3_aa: CASSLHWQGAGANVLTF
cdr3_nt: TGTGCCAGCAGTTTACACTGGCAGGGGGCTGGGGCCAACGTCCTGACTTTC

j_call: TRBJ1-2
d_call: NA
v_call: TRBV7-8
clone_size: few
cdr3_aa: CASSLSGLDYGYTF
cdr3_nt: TGTGCCAGCAGCTTATCAGGCTTAGACTATGGCTACACCTTC

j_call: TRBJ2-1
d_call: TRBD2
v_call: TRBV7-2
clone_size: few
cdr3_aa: CASSLLAGDEIGSYNEQFF
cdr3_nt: TGTGCCAGCAGCTTACTAGCGGGAGACGAGATAGGTTCCTACAATGAGCAGTTCTTC

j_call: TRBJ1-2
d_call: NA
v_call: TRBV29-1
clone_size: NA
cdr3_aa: CSVDRTGWGGGYTF
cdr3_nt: TGCAGCGTTGACCGAACAGGGTGGGGTGGTGGCTACACCTTC

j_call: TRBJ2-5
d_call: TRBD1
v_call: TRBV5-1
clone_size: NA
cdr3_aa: CASSLATGTGANQETQYF
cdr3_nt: TGCGCCAGCAGCTTGGCAACAGGAACAGGGGCCAACCAAGAGACCCAGTACTTC

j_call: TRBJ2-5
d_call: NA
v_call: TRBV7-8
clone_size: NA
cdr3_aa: CASSLAEGKETQYF
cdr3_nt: TGTGCCAGCAGCTTAGCAGAGGGGAAAGAGACCCAGTACTTC

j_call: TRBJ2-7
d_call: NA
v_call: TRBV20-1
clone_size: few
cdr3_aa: CSAREDHSYEQYF
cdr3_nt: TGCAGTGCTAGAGAAGACCACTCCTACGAGCAGTACTTC

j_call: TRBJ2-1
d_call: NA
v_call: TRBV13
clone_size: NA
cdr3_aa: CASSSNMGSEQFF
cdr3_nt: TGTGCCAGCAGCTCGAACATGGGGAGTGAGCAGTTCTTC